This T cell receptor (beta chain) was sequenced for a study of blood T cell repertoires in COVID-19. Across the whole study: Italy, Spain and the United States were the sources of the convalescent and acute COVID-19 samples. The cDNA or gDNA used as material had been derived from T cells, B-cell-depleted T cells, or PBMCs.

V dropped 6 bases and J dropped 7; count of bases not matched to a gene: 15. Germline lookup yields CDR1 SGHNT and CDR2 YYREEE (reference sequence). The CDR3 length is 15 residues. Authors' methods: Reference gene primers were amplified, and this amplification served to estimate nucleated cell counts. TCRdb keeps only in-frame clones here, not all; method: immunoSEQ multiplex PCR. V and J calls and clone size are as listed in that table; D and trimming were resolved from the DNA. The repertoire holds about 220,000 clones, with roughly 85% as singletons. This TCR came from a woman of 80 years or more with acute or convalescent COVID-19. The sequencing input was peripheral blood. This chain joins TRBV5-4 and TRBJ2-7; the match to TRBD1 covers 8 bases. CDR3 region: CASTLGRTGSREQYF. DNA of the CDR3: TGTGCCAGCACCCTGGGCAGGACAGGGTCCAGGGAGCAGTACTTC.